These 14 T cell receptor beta chains share one sample of origin, sequenced in a study of cytomegalovirus exposure and HLA in healthy donors. The PCR made use of 60 Vbeta and 13 Jbeta primers. The assay was immunoSEQ multiplex PCR, and TCRdb's table has in-frame clones only and misses some. Of 100,000 or so clones listed, about 80% were seen once; the top ten hold 2% to 3%. The sequenced sample consisted of PBMCs. These receptors came from a middle-aged man in good health and CMV-seropositive.

Note on this clone: Other DNA sequences in this sample translate to the same CDR3. The chain joins TRBV4-1 to TRBJ2-7, with D unresolved. Trimming shortened V by 0 bases and J by 6 bases, and 15 bases separated the two germline ends. CDR1 and CDR2 from the germline V gene are MGHRA and YSYEKL. The CDR3 covers 15 residues. CDR3 amino acids: CASSQEGPGLREQYF. The CDR3 nucleotides read TGCGCCAGCAGCCAAGAGGGTCCAGGTTTACGCGAGCAGTACTTC.

The V and J genes are TRBV6-5 and TRBJ1-1; D remains ambiguous. CDR3 size: 13 residues. V was cut by 6 bases and J by 6 bases, with 14 bases left in between. Germline CDR1 reads MNHEY; CDR2 reads SVGAGI. CDR3: CASRGDPRAEAFF. The CDR3 bases are TGTGCCAGCAGGGGAGACCCCCGCGCTGAAGCTTTCTTT.

This clone was observed a handful of times. The rearrangement links TRBV7-9 to TRBJ2-7, with TRBD2 as a possible D gene (5 bases). Trimming cost V 5 bases and J 4 bases, with 12 bases left between them. Per germline, CDR1 SEHNR and CDR2 FQNEAQ (reference sequence). This CDR3 comprises 13 residues. The CDR3: CASSNLRGYEQYF. CDR3 coding DNA: TGTGCCAGCAGCAATCTTAGAGGGTACGAGCAGTACTTC.

This clone was seen a few times. The V and J genes are TRBV15 and TRBJ2-7; 12 positions match TRBD1. The J segment lost 5 bases and the V segment lost 0 bases, leaving 8 bases of the junction unmatched. From germline, CDR1 is LNHNV and CDR2 YYDKDF (reference sequence). CDR3 size: 17 residues. CDR3 DNA: TGTGCCACCAGCAGAGAGGGACAGGGGGCCGGCTGGAACGAGCAGTACTTC. Translating gives CATSREGQGAGWNEQYF.

This sequence joins TRBV9 and TRBJ1-1; the D is unclear. Trimming cost V 1 base and J 6 bases, with 10 bases left between them. In germline, CDR1 is SGDLS, CDR2 YYNGEE. The CDR3 spans 13 residues. The CDR3 here is CASSVNPTAEAFF. CDR3 coding DNA: TGTGCCAGCAGCGTAAACCCAACTGCTGAAGCTTTCTTT.

The chain couples TRBV5-6 to TRBJ2-3; TRBD2 matches 8 bases. Looked up from germline, CDR1 is SGHDT and CDR2 is YYEEEE. The CDR3 has 16 residues. V shed 0 bases and J 4 bases; nucleotides not matched to a gene: 7. CDR3: CASSLGLAGWSDTQYF. As DNA, the CDR3 is TGTGCCAGCAGCTTGGGCCTAGCGGGTTGGTCAGATACGCAGTATTTT.

V gene TRBV7-2 combines with J gene TRBJ2-3, with 10 bases that match TRBD2. Looked up from germline, CDR1 is SGHTA and CDR2 is FQGNSA. V lost 5 bases to trimming and J lost 5 bases; unmatched junction nucleotides: 4. CDR3 size: 14 residues. In nucleotides, the CDR3 is TGTGCCAGCAGCCCCCTAGCGGGGGAAGATACGCAGTATTTT. Translated, it gives CASSPLAGEDTQYF.

The V gene is TRBV11-2, the J gene TRBJ2-2; possible D gene TRBD1, 6 bases. The V and J ends lost 1 base and 5 bases respectively, with 11 bases between them. The germline gives CDR1 SGHAT, CDR2 FQNNGV. The CDR3 is 15 amino acids. In DNA form, the CDR3 reads TGTGCCAGCAGCTTAGGAGGGGGTATGACCGGGGAGCTGTTTTTT. The encoded protein is CASSLGGGMTGELFF.

The chain has TRBV7-3 and TRBJ2-2, with 8 bases identical to TRBD1. J was trimmed by 5 bases and V by 5 bases; bases with no gene match: 13. Germline V gene lookup returns CDR1 SGHTA and CDR2 FQGTGA. This CDR3 is built from 17 residues. The CDR3 region is CASSPAGQGRGTGELFF. CDR3 DNA: TGTGCCAGCAGCCCCGCCGGACAGGGAAGAGGAACCGGGGAGCTGTTTTTT.

V usage is TRBV5-1 and J usage is TRBJ2-5; 9 bases agree with TRBD1. Per germline, CDR1 SGHRS and CDR2 YFSETQ. This CDR3 spans 15 amino acids. V lost 4 bases to trimming and J lost 5 bases; unmatched junction nucleotides: 9. The chain's CDR3 is CASSPAGTGYETQYF. In nucleotides, the CDR3 is TGCGCCAGCAGCCCCGCCGGGACAGGGTACGAGACCCAGTACTTC.

V gene TRBV27 combines with J gene TRBJ1-1, with D perhaps matching TRBD1 (6 bases). The germline V gene encodes CDR1 MNHEY and CDR2 SMNVEV (reference sequence). The CDR3 sequence is 14 residues long. V lost 5 bases and J 4 bases, leaving 14 bases between the germline ends. The CDR3 reads CASSPLTGPTEAFF. CDR3 coding DNA: TGTGCCAGCAGTCCCCTGACAGGACCCACTGAAGCTTTCTTT.

V is TRBV7-9 and J is TRBJ1-5; D perhaps matches TRBD1 (6 bases). Looked up from germline, CDR1 is SEHNR and CDR2 is FQNEAQ (reference sequence). The CDR3 loop spans 14 amino acids. The V end lost 5 bases, the J end lost 7 bases, and 15 bases lay between the germline ends. CDR3 DNA: TGTGCCAGCAGCCCGGGCTTGACAGGCCAGCCCCAGCATTTT. It yields the protein CASSPGLTGQPQHF.

The chain links TRBV7-2 to TRBJ1-3, with a possible D match to TRBD1 (5 bases). V lost 5 bases and J 0 bases, leaving 11 bases between the germline ends. Per germline, CDR1 SGHTA and CDR2 FQGNSA. This CDR3 contains 15 residues. The CDR3 spells CASSRYRSSGNTIYF. The CDR3 DNA is TGTGCCAGCAGCCGGTACAGGAGCTCTGGAAACACCATATATTTT.

The J gene is TRBJ1-2, the V gene TRBV6-6; 8 bases fit TRBD1. V gave up 5 bases and J gave up 4 bases; unmatched junction bases: 0. Germline assignment: CDR1 MNHNY and CDR2 SVGAGI (reference sequence). The length of the CDR3 is 12 residues. This CDR3 reads CASSTGGYGYTF. CDR3 nucleotides: TGTGCCAGCAGTACAGGGGGCTATGGCTACACCTTC.